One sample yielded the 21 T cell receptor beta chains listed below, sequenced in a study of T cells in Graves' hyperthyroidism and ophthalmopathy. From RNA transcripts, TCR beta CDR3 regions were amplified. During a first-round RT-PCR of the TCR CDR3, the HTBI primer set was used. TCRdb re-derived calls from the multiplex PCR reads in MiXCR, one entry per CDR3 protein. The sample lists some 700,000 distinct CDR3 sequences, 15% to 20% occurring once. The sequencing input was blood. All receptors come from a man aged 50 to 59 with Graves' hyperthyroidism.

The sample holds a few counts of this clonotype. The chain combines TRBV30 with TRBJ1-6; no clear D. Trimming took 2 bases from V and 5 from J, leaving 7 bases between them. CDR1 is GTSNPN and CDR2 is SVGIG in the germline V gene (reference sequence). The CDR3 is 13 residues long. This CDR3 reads CAWSNSNNSPLHF. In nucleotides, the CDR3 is TGTGCCTGGAGTAACAGTAATAATTCACCCCTCCACTTT.

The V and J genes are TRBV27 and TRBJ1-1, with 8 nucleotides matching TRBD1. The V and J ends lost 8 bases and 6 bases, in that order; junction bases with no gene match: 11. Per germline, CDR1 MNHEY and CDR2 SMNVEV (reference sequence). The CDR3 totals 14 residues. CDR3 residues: CASPPHRGTSEAFF. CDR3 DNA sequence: TGTGCCAGCCCACCGCACAGGGGGACTTCTGAAGCTTTCTTT.

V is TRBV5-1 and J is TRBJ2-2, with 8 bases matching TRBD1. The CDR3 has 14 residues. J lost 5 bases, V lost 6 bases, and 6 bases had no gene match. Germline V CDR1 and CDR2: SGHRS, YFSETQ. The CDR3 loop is CASTETGDTGELFF. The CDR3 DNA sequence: TGCGCCAGCACGGAGACAGGGGATACCGGGGAGCTGTTTTTT.

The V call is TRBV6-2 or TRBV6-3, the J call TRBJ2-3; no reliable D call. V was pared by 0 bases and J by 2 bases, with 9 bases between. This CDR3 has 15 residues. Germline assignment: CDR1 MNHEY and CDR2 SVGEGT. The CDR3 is CASSYSTPATDTQYF. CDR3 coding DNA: TGTGCCAGCAGTTACTCTACTCCGGCCACAGATACGCAGTATTTT.

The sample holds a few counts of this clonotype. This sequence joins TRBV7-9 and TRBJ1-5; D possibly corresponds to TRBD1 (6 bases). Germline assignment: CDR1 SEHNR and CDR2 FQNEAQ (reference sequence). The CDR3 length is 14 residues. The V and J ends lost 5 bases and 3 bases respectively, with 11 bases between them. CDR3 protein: CASSQGGDNQPQHF. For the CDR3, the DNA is TGTGCCAGCAGCCAAGGGGGGGACAATCAGCCCCAGCATTTT. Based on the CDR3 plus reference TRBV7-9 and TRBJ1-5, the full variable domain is DTGVSQNPRHKITKRGQNVTFRCDPISEHNRLYWYRQTLGQGPEFLTYFQNEAQLEKSRLLSDRFSAERPKGSFSTLEIQRTEQGDSAMYLCASSQGGDNQPQHFGDGTRLSIL.

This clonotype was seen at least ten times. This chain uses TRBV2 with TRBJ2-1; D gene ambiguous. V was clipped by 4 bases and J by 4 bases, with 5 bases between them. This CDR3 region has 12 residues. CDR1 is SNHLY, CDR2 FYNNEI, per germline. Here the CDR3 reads CASSADYNEQFF. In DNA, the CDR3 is TGTGCCAGCAGTGCAGATTACAATGAGCAGTTCTTC. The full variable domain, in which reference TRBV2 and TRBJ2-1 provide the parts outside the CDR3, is EPEVTQTPSHQVTQMGQEVILRCVPISNHLYFYWYRQILGQKVEFLVSFYNNEISEKSEIFDDQFSVERPDGSNFTLKIRSTKLEDSAMYFCASSADYNEQFFGPGTRLTVL.

As DNA, the CDR3 is TGTGCCAGCGGGGGAGGGGGGTCTAGCTCCTACGAGCAGTACTTC. Its translation is CASGGGGSSSYEQYF. The V gene is TRBV7-2, the J gene TRBJ2-7; maybe TRBD2 (7 bases). V was trimmed by 8 bases and J by 0 bases, leaving 17 bases between them. This CDR3 is built from 15 residues. The germline V gene encodes CDR1 SGHTA and CDR2 FQGNSA.

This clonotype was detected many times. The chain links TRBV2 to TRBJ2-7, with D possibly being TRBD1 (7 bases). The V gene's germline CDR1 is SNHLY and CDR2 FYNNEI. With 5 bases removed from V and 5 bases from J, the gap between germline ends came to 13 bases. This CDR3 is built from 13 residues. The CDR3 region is CASSWTGGDEQYF. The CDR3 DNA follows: TGTGCCAGCAGTTGGACAGGAGGGGACGAGCAGTACTTC.

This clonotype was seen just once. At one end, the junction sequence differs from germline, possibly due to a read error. The CDR3: CASSIAGGPPDTQYF. The CDR3 DNA sequence: TGTGCCAGCAGTATAGCGGGAGGGCCCCCAGATACGCAGTATTTT. The chain has TRBV12-3 or TRBV12-4 and TRBJ2-3, with TRBD2 matching 11 bases. CDR3 length equals 15 residues.

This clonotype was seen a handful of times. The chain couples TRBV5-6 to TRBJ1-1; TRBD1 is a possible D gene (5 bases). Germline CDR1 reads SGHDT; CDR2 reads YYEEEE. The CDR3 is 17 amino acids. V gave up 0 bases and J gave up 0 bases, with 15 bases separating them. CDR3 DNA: TGTGCCAGCAGCTTGGCCTGGGGAGAGGGGTTGAACACTGAAGCTTTCTTT. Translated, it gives CASSLAWGEGLNTEAFF.

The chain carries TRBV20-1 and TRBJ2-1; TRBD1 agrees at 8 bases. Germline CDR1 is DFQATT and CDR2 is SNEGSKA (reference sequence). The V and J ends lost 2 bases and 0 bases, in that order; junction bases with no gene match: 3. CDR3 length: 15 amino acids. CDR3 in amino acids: CSARPDRGSYNEQFF. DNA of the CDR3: TGCAGTGCTAGACCAGACAGGGGCTCCTACAATGAGCAGTTCTTC.

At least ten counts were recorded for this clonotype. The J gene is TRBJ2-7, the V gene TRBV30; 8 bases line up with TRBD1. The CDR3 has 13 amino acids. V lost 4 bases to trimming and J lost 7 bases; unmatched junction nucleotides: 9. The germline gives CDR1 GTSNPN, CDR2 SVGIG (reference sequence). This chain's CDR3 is CAWNGQGAREQYF. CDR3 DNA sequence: TGTGCCTGGAACGGGCAGGGGGCTAGGGAGCAGTACTTC.

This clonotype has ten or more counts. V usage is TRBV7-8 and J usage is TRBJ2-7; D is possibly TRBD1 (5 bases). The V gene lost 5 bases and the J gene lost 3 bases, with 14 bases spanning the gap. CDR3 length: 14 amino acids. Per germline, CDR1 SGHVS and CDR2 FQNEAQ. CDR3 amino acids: CASSPKTAIYEQYF. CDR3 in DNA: TGTGCCAGCAGCCCGAAGACAGCAATCTACGAGCAGTACTTC. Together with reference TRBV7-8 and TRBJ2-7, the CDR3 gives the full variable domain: GAGVSQSPRYKVAKRGQDVALRCDPISGHVSLFWYQQALGQGPEFLTYFQNEAQLDKSGLPSDRFFAERPEGSVSTLKIQRTQQEDSAVYLCASSPKTAIYEQYFGPGTRLTVT.

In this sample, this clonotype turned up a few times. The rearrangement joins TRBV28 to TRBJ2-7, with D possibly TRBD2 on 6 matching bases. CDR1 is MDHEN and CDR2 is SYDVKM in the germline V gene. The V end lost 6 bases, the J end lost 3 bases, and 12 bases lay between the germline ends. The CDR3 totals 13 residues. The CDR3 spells CASRGTAIYEQYF. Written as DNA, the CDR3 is TGTGCCAGCAGAGGGACTGCCATCTACGAGCAGTACTTC.

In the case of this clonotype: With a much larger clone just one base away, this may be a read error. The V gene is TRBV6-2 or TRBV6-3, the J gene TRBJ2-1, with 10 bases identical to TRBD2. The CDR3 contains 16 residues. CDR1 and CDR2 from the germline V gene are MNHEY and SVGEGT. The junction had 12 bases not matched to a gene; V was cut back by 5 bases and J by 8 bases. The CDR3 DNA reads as TGTGCCAGCAGTGAAGGTGTTAGCGGGAGGTCGGATGAGCAGTTCTTC. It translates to CASSEGVSGRSDEQFF.

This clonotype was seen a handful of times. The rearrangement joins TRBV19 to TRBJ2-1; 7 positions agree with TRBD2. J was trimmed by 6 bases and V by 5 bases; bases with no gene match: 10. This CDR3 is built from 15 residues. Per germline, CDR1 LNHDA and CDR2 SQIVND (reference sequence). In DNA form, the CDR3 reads TGTGCCAGTAGTCCAAGGGAGCGGGGCTTCAATGAGCAGTTCTTC. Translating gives CASSPRERGFNEQFF.

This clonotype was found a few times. CDR3 protein: CASMRGAHDQPQHF. The DNA for the CDR3 is TGTGCCAGCATGAGGGGGGCGCATGATCAGCCCCAGCATTTT. The chain has TRBV6-2 or TRBV6-3 and TRBJ1-5; D might be TRBD1 (6 bases). The V gene lost 7 bases and the J gene lost 5 bases, with 15 bases spanning the gap. The CDR3 runs to 14 residues. CDR1 and CDR2 from the germline V gene are MNHEY and SVGEGT.

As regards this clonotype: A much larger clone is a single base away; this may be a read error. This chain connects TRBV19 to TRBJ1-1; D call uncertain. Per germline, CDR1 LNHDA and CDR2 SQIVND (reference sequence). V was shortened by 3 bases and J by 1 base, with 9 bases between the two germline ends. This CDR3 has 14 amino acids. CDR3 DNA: TGTGCCAGTAGTATTCACCGGAAGAACACTGAAGCTTTCTTT. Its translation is CASSIHRKNTEAFF.

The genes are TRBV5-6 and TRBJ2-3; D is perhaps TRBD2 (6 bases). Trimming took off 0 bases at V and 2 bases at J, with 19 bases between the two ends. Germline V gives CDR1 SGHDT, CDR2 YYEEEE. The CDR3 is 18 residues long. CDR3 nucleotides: TGTGCCAGCAGCTTGGAACGTCTATTTTCGCGGGACACAGATACGCAGTATTTT. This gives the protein CASSLERLFSRDTDTQYF.

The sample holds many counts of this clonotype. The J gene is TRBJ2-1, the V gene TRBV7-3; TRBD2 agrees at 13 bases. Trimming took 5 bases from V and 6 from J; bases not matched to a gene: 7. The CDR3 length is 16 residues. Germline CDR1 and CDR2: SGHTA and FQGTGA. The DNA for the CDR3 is TGTGCCAGCAGCCCAAGGACTAGCGGGAGTGTCAATGAGCAGTTCTTC. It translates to CASSPRTSGSVNEQFF.

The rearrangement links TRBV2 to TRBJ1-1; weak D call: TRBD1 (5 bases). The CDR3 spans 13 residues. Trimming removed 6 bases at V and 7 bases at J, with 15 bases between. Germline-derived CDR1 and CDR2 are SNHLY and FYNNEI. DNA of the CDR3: TGTGCCAGCAGGGCCCAGGGTGTATATGAAGCTTTCTTT. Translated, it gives CASRAQGVYEAFF.